Presented here are 11 T cell receptor beta chains from one specimen sequenced in a study of blood T cell repertoires in COVID-19. Sequencing was performed with immunoSEQ multiplex PCR; in TCRdb, only in-frame clones are kept and a portion is missing. The sample yields almost 200,000 clones, roughly 80% seen once. The sequenced sample consisted of peripheral blood. The source is a man between 60 and 75 years old with COVID-19, enrolled during active disease.

J is TRBJ2-1 and V is TRBV5-1; 15 nucleotides agree with TRBD2. CDR3 size: 17 residues. Germline trimming cut 2 bases from V and 9 bases from J; bases unmatched to any gene: 9. From germline, CDR1 is SGHRS and CDR2 YFSETQ. The CDR3: CASSFGLAGGPGGEQFF. For the CDR3, the DNA is TGCGCCAGCAGCTTCGGACTAGCGGGAGGGCCAGGCGGTGAGCAGTTCTTC.

The chain uses TRBV9 and TRBJ2-7; 10 bases fit TRBD1. Looked up from germline, CDR1 is SGDLS and CDR2 is YYNGEE. The CDR3 is 15 amino acids. J lost 6 bases, V lost 3 bases, and 9 bases had no gene match. The CDR3 DNA sequence: TGTGCCAGCAGCGATGCTGGGACAGGGGCCCCCGAGCAGTACTTC. It is translated as CASSDAGTGAPEQYF.

This clone was observed a single time. This chain joins TRBV7-2 and TRBJ2-7, with D possibly matching TRBD2 (5 bases). CDR1 is SGHTA, CDR2 FQGNSA, per germline. This CDR3 contains 14 residues. With 1 base removed from V and 7 bases from J, the gap between germline ends came to 14 bases. The CDR3 region is CASSLEVGVGEQYF. The CDR3 DNA reads TGTGCCAGCAGCTTAGAGGTGGGAGTAGGAGAGCAGTACTTC.

This chain links TRBV5-6 with TRBJ2-7, with D tentatively TRBD2 (5 bases). The CDR3 is made up of 16 amino acids. With 4 bases removed from V and 3 bases from J, the gap between germline ends came to 20 bases. Germline-derived CDR1 and CDR2 are SGHDT and YYEEEE. The CDR3 region is CASSPQKGGLFYEQYF. CDR3 DNA sequence: TGTGCCAGCAGCCCCCAAAAGGGCGGGCTCTTCTACGAGCAGTACTTC.

The V and J genes are TRBV5-1 and TRBJ2-1; possibly TRBD2 for D (6 bases). Deletions cut 0 bases from V and 4 bases from J, with 14 bases between. Germline V lookup: CDR1 SGHRS, CDR2 YFSETQ. The CDR3 has 16 residues. For the CDR3, the DNA is TGCGCCAGCAGCTTGGGCGGGACTCCTCGGTACAATGAGCAGTTCTTC. The encoded protein is CASSLGGTPRYNEQFF.

This rearrangement joins TRBV7-8 to TRBJ2-1; D unclear. CDR1 and CDR2 (germline): SGHVS, FQNEAQ. V was clipped by 5 bases and J by 0 bases, with 8 bases between them. This CDR3 contains 14 residues. The CDR3 DNA follows: TGTGCCAGCAGCGGCTCGATCTCCTACAATGAGCAGTTCTTC. This translates into CASSGSISYNEQFF. The full variable domain, completed using reference TRBV7-8 and TRBJ2-1, is GAGVSQSPRYKVAKRGQDVALRCDPISGHVSLFWYQQALGQGPEFLTYFQNEAQLDKSGLPSDRFFAERPEGSVSTLKIQRTQQEDSAVYLCASSGSISYNEQFFGPGTRLTVL.

This clone was seen just once. This chain connects TRBV12-5 to TRBJ1-5; no definite D call. Trimming pared 7 bases from V and 2 bases from J, leaving 18 bases between. The germline V gene has CDR1 LGHNT and CDR2 FRNRAP. The CDR3 loop spans 16 amino acids. CDR3 nucleotides: TGTGCTAGTGCTCCTGGGTCCGGAGTAGGCAATCAGCCCCAGCATTTT. Translation: CASAPGSGVGNQPQHF. Looking up the rest from reference TRBV12-5 and TRBJ1-5 gives the full variable domain: DARVTQTPRHKVTEMGQEVTMRCQPILGHNTVFWYRQTMMQGLELLAYFRNRAPLDDSGMPKDRFSAEMPDATLATLKIQPSEPRDSAVYFCASAPGSGVGNQPQHFGDGTRLSIL.

This clone was counted only a few times. The chain carries TRBV29-1 and TRBJ2-2; D is perhaps TRBD1 (5 bases). The length of the CDR3 is 13 residues. Germline values: CDR1 SQVTM, CDR2 ANQGSEA. Trimming shortened V by 2 bases and J by 7 bases, and 11 bases separated the two germline ends. The CDR3 DNA reads TGCAGCGTTGAAAAGGGGTTGGGCGGGGAGCTGTTTTTT. Protein: CSVEKGLGGELFF.

CDR3 loop: CASSETGGFTGELFF. The CDR3 region has the DNA TGTGCCAGCAGTGAAACAGGGGGGTTCACCGGGGAGCTGTTTTTT. This chain connects TRBV27 to TRBJ2-2; 8 positions match TRBD1. The V gene end was trimmed by 5 bases and the J gene end by 4 bases; junction bases not matched to a gene: 6. Germline CDR1 and CDR2: MNHEY and SMNVEV (reference sequence). This CDR3 has 15 amino acids.

This rearrangement joins TRBV27 to TRBJ1-1, with 7 bases lining up with TRBD1. After removal of 6 bases from V and 3 bases from J, the junction contained 10 bases not matched to a gene. Germline loops: CDR1 MNHEY, CDR2 SMNVEV (reference sequence). The CDR3 loop spans 15 amino acids. The DNA of the CDR3 is TGTGCCAGCAGCCTACATTACAGGGGAGACACTGAAGCTTTCTTT. Amino acid sequence: CASSLHYRGDTEAFF.

The chain carries TRBV6-2 or TRBV6-3 and TRBJ1-1, with TRBD1 as a possible D gene (6 bases). CDR1 and CDR2 (germline): MNHEY, SVGEGT. Trimming removed 5 bases from V and 1 base from J, with 11 bases in between. CDR3 length equals 14 residues. The CDR3: CASSRDTRNTEAFF. The DNA for the CDR3 is TGTGCCAGCAGTCGGGACACCCGGAACACTGAAGCTTTCTTT.